This TCR beta chain was documented in a study of cytomegalovirus exposure and HLA in healthy donors. Study results and caveats: A later analysis reportedly found that, within productive TCRs, an Asian-associated ancestry cluster had fewer N-insertions than the mean observed across the roughly 730 donors. Productive status was seen about 87% or about 30% of the time for most TCR beta V segments in an earlier analysis. Generally TCR sequences proved uncommon, though certain public TCRs appeared in numerous donors.

Unrecorded immune exposure was likely among donors, who were nominally healthy when sampled. From germline, CDR1 is MDHEN and CDR2 SYDVKM. The CDR3 is made up of 16 amino acids. Trimming removed 3 bases from V and 1 base from J, with 15 bases in between. The PCR used 60 Vbeta and 13 Jbeta primers. Sequencing used immunoSEQ multiplex PCR; TCRdb keeps in-frame clones, though not all of them. Of about 180,000 clones listed, 70% to 80% were seen once; the top ten hold around 3%. Regarding this clone: Its antigen is unknown.

The chain employs TRBV28 and TRBJ1-1, with D maybe TRBD1 (6 bases). This TCR was sampled from a male donor in good health and CMV-seronegative. Sequencing was carried out using PBMCs. CDR3 region: CASSFGPNRANTEAFF. In DNA form, the CDR3 reads TGTGCCAGCAGTTTCGGGCCAAACAGGGCGAACACTGAAGCTTTCTTT.